The clone carrying this T cell receptor (beta chain) was observed at least ten times. These data originate in a study of T cells after yellow fever vaccination. TCRdb re-called the 5' RACE reads with MiXCR, one entry per CDR3 protein. In the table there are about 5,800 distinct CDR3 sequences, under 8.5% of which are singletons. V was pared by 7 bases and J by 11 bases, with 9 bases between. This CDR3 comprises 10 residues. Germline CDR1 and CDR2: MDHEN and SYDVKM. The V gene is TRBV28, the J gene TRBJ2-1; possibly TRBD2 for D (6 bases). This material consisted of PBMCs, either bulk or a sorted T-cell subset (CD4+, CD8+, memory, or dextramer-sorted; not recorded which), taken more than 14 days after the first yellow fever vaccination. This TCR was sampled from a man between 18 and 35 years old who received the YFV17D yellow fever vaccine. The CDR3 loop reads CASNGGKQFF. The CDR3 DNA reads TGTGCCAGCAACGGGGGAAAGCAGTTCTTC.